One sample yielded the 30 T cell receptor beta chains listed below, sequenced in a study of regulatory T cells in long-lasting Graves disease. The time point here: persistent/refractory GD, antithyroid drugs over 5 years with positive TRAb. PBMC-extracted RNA yielded the TCR library. iRepertoire HTBI primers and Arm-PCR of CDR3 regions built TCR beta libraries. TCRdb independently ran MiXCR on the multiplex PCR reads; one entry per CDR3 protein. This sample carries more than 350,000 distinct CDR3 sequences, around 20% of them seen once, and the ten largest clones take around an eighth. Specimen: peripheral blood mononuclear cells (PBMCs), collected when the disease was refractory, from a patient treated with antithyroid drugs. These receptors all come from a female donor with Graves disease.

This clonotype occurred a few times. For the CDR3, the DNA is TGCAGCGCCACAGGGATTATCGCGGGGCAGAACACCGGGGAGCTGTTTTTT. Protein product: CSATGIIAGQNTGELFF. The chain links TRBV29-1 to TRBJ2-2; perhaps D is TRBD1 or TRBD2 (6 bases each). This CDR3 is 17 amino acids long. V lost 7 bases, J lost 1 base, and 22 bases lay in between. CDR1 SQVTM and CDR2 ANQGSEA come from the germline V gene.

CDR3 nucleotides: TGTGCCAGCAGTTACTTACAACGGAACACCGGGGAGCTGTTTTTT. Its protein is CASSYLQRNTGELFF. The rearrangement joins TRBV6-4 to TRBJ2-2, with unresolved D. Germline CDR1 reads MRHNA; CDR2 reads SNTAGT. This CDR3 is built from 15 residues. The germline V and J ends were trimmed by 5 bases and 1 base, with 11 bases remaining between them.

As regards this clonotype: Given a much more abundant clone one base away, this may be a read error. The conserved phenylalanine or tryptophan is not found at the CDR3 terminus, so this likely reflects a read error. The chain carries TRBV6-1 and TRBJ1-1; D may be TRBD1 (5 bases). Germline CDR1 reads MNHNS; CDR2 reads SASEGT. The V end was cut by 10 bases, the J end by 1 base, with 13 bases between. This CDR3 spans 13 amino acids. The CDR3 DNA is TGTGCCATAGGACACACGCCGAACACTGAAGCTTTCCTT. This translates into CAIGHTPNTEAFL.

In its sample, this clonotype was seen a few times. This chain links TRBV3-1 with TRBJ2-2; D is uncertain. V was clipped by 0 bases and J by 5 bases, with 4 bases between them. The CDR3 loop spans 13 amino acids. Germline lookup yields CDR1 LGHDT and CDR2 YNNKEL (reference sequence). The CDR3, as DNA: TGTGCCAGCAGCCAAGATCCGACCGGGGAGCTGTTTTTT. Protein: CASSQDPTGELFF.

Ten or more counts support this clonotype. The chain has TRBV2 and TRBJ2-5; tentatively, D is TRBD2 (6 bases). The CDR3 sequence is 16 residues long. V lost 8 bases and J lost 3, with 22 bases in between. Germline CDR1 reads SNHLY; CDR2 reads FYNNEI. CDR3 sequence (DNA): TGTGCCAGCCGTCCGGCCTGGCGGGATAATGAAGAGACCCAGTACTTC. Its protein is CASRPAWRDNEETQYF. The whole variable domain, filled in from reference TRBV2 and TRBJ2-5, reads EPEVTQTPSHQVTQMGQEVILRCVPISNHLYFYWYRQILGQKVEFLVSFYNNEISEKSEIFDDQFSVERPDGSNFTLKIRSTKLEDSAMYFCASRPAWRDNEETQYFGPGTRLLVL.

This clonotype was detected once. A much larger clone lies a single base off, so this may be a read error. The rearrangement uses TRBV27 and TRBJ2-7, with 8 bases aligning to TRBD2. CDR3 size: 16 residues. Looked up from germline, CDR1 is MNHEY and CDR2 is SMNVEV (reference sequence). V lost 2 bases, J lost 0 bases, and 6 bases stayed unmatched. CDR3 residues: CASSLAELAGSYEQYF. The CDR3 nucleotides read TGTGCCAGCAGTTTAGCCGAGCTAGCGGGCTCCTACGAGCAGTACTTC.

The table lists this clonotype with many counts. The CDR3 spells CASTIPRGGKEKLFF. The DNA for the CDR3 is TGTGCCAGCACCATTCCCAGGGGAGGGAAGGAAAAACTGTTTTTT. V is TRBV28 and J is TRBJ1-4, with D maybe TRBD1 (6 bases). Between the trimmed V and J ends, which lost 7 bases and 8 bases, there was a span of 20 bases. The CDR3 runs to 15 residues. Per the germline V gene, CDR1 is MDHEN and CDR2 is SYDVKM.

The CDR3 DNA is TGTGCCAGCACCCCGGGGGGCCCCCCCATCTACAATGAGCAGTTCTTC. This sequence encodes CASTPGGPPIYNEQFF. This chain joins TRBV2 and TRBJ2-1; TRBD2 might be the D (7 bases). The CDR3 spans 16 residues. Germline V gives CDR1 SNHLY, CDR2 FYNNEI. V was trimmed by 7 bases and J by 3 bases, leaving 19 bases between them.

This clonotype was recorded many times. The gene calls are TRBV6-2 or TRBV6-3 and TRBJ2-7; tentative D call: TRBD2 (6 bases). Germline V gene data show CDR1 as MNHEY and CDR2 as SVGEGT. The V end was cut by 10 bases, the J end by 5 bases, with 18 bases between. The CDR3 is 13 amino acids. As DNA, the CDR3 is TGTGCCACTCGGCCGGGAGCGGGCCACGAGCAGTACTTC. It is translated as CATRPGAGHEQYF.

The sample holds many counts of this clonotype. The DNA for the CDR3 is TGTGCCAGCAGTTTTGAGGACAGCATTTATGGCTACACCTTC. It specifies CASSFEDSIYGYTF. The chain is built from TRBV28 and TRBJ1-2, with a tentative D call TRBD1 (6 bases). V lost 3 bases, J lost 5 bases, and 13 bases lay in between. Germline lookup yields CDR1 MDHEN and CDR2 SYDVKM. This CDR3 has 14 amino acids.

This clonotype was found many times. The rearrangement links TRBV28 to TRBJ2-1; unclear D gene. This CDR3 is 14 amino acids long. V was trimmed by 2 bases and J by 0 bases, leaving 5 bases between them. The germline CDR1 and CDR2 sequences are MDHEN and SYDVKM. The CDR3 loop is CASSLSSSYNEQFF. CDR3 sequence (DNA): TGTGCCAGCAGTTTAAGCAGCTCCTACAATGAGCAGTTCTTC.

This clonotype showed up many times. The chain couples TRBV28 to TRBJ2-5; no firm D call. The germline V and J ends were trimmed by 5 bases and 0 bases, with 13 bases remaining between them. Germline V gene lookup returns CDR1 MDHEN and CDR2 SYDVKM. The CDR3 sequence is 15 residues long. The CDR3 sequence is CASSPQTWYQETQYF. As DNA, the CDR3 is TGTGCCAGCAGTCCCCAGACTTGGTACCAAGAGACCCAGTACTTC. Full variable domain (missing parts from reference TRBV28 and TRBJ2-5): DVKVTQSSRYLVKRTGEKVFLECVQDMDHENMFWYRQDPGLGLRLIYFSYDVKMKEKGDIPEGYSVSREKKERFSLILESASTNQTSMYLCASSPQTWYQETQYFGPGTRLLVL.

Many counts were recorded for this clonotype. The genes are TRBV28 and TRBJ2-4; D tentatively reads TRBD1 or TRBD2 (6 bases each). The V and J ends lost 5 bases and 1 base respectively, with 12 bases between them. Germline CDR1 and CDR2: MDHEN and SYDVKM. The CDR3 is 15 amino acids. DNA of the CDR3: TGTGCCAGCAGTCCAAGGAGGGGGGCCAAAAACATTCAGTACTTC. Translating gives CASSPRRGAKNIQYF.

In this sample, this clonotype turned up many times. The genes are TRBV20-1 and TRBJ2-2; D unresolved. The V end lost 3 bases, the J end lost 5 bases, and 13 bases lay between the germline ends. Per the germline V gene, CDR1 is DFQATT and CDR2 is SNEGSKA (reference sequence). CDR3 length: 14 residues. CDR3 protein: CSASGSLGTGELFF. CDR3 DNA: TGCAGTGCTAGTGGTAGCCTGGGGACCGGGGAGCTGTTTTTT.

Regarding this clonotype: A much larger clone differs from this one at a single base, so this may be a read error. The genes are TRBV7-8 and TRBJ2-5; tentatively, D is TRBD1 (6 bases). Germline V gene data show CDR1 as SGHVS and CDR2 as FQNEAQ. The CDR3 sequence is 15 residues long. CDR3 residues: CASGLGTTLPGTQYF. In DNA form, the CDR3 reads TGTGCCAGCGGCTTGGGGACAACACTACCAGGGACCCAGTACTTC. The variable domain in full, completed from reference TRBV7-8 and TRBJ2-5, reads GAGVSQSPRYKVAKRGQDVALRCDPISGHVSLFWYQQALGQGPEFLTYFQNEAQLDKSGLPSDRFFAERPEGSVSTLKIQRTQQEDSAVYLCASGLGTTLPGTQYFGPGTRLLVL.

This clonotype came up a few times. This chain uses TRBV12-3 or TRBV12-4 with TRBJ2-3; 8 bases agree with TRBD2. Trimming took 3 bases from V and 4 from J; bases not matched to a gene: 9. CDR3 length: 16 residues. For the CDR3, the DNA is TGTGCCAGCAGTTTTAGGCGGCTAGCGGGCGCAGATACGCAGTATTTT. Protein sequence: CASSFRRLAGADTQYF.

The sample holds many counts of this clonotype. V usage is TRBV28 and J usage is TRBJ1-1; D gene uncertain. The germline V gene has CDR1 MDHEN and CDR2 SYDVKM. The germline V and J ends were trimmed by 2 bases and 5 bases, with 6 bases remaining between them. The CDR3 covers 12 residues. The CDR3 loop is CASSLRETEAFF. CDR3 in DNA: TGTGCCAGCAGTTTACGGGAGACTGAAGCTTTCTTT.

The table lists this clonotype with many counts. The chain uses TRBV7-3 and TRBJ2-2, with TRBD2 matching over 8 bases. Germline values: CDR1 SGHTA, CDR2 FQGTGA. The CDR3 has 15 amino acids. The V segment lost 6 bases and the J segment 7 bases; nucleotides outside the gene matches: 10. DNA for the CDR3: TGTGCCAGCAGGTCTATAGCGGGAAGGATCGGGGAGCTGTTTTTT. Amino acid sequence: CASRSIAGRIGELFF.

As for this clonotype: A single base separates this from a much larger clone, so it may be a read error. The chain uses TRBV20-1 and TRBJ2-7; D could derive from TRBD1 or TRBD2 (5 bases each). The V gene's germline CDR1 is DFQATT and CDR2 SNEGSKA (reference sequence). The CDR3 has 12 residues. CDR3 sequence reads: CNARRGAYEQYF. CDR3 nucleotide sequence: TGCAATGCTAGAAGGGGAGCCTACGAGCAGTACTTC.

This clonotype was seen at least ten times. This chain links TRBV12-3 or TRBV12-4 with TRBJ1-2; D call uncertain. The CDR3 consists of 15 residues. The V and J ends lost 0 bases and 0 bases respectively, with 8 bases between them. Here the CDR3 reads CASSLAMEANYGYTF. CDR3 coding DNA: TGTGCCAGCAGTTTAGCGATGGAAGCTAACTATGGCTACACCTTC.

This clonotype came up many times. The CDR3 loop is CASSRPSGEQYF. CDR3 DNA sequence: TGTGCCAGCTCTCGACCCTCAGGAGAGCAGTACTTC. V usage is TRBV2 and J usage is TRBJ2-7; D unclear. The CDR3 sequence is 12 residues long. CDR1 SNHLY and CDR2 FYNNEI come from the germline V gene. V was trimmed by 8 bases and J by 7 bases, leaving 15 bases between them.

The chain combines TRBV20-1 with TRBJ2-1; D is possibly TRBD1 (5 bases). Germline values: CDR1 DFQATT, CDR2 SNEGSKA (reference sequence). Trimming removed 6 bases at V and 0 bases at J, with 15 bases between. The CDR3 has 15 residues. This CDR3 is CSANHRWSSYNEQFF. In DNA form, the CDR3 reads TGCAGTGCGAACCACAGGTGGAGCTCCTACAATGAGCAGTTCTTC.

This clonotype was observed at least ten times. V is TRBV13 and J is TRBJ1-3; D possibly corresponds to TRBD1 (6 bases). Looked up from germline, CDR1 is PRHDT and CDR2 is FYEKMQ (reference sequence). V was clipped by 2 bases and J by 4 bases, with 12 bases between them. The CDR3 spans 15 residues. The CDR3 is CASSLTGSTGNTIYF. The CDR3 DNA reads as TGTGCCAGCAGCTTAACAGGGAGTACAGGAAACACCATATATTTT.

Ten or more counts support this clonotype. The J gene is TRBJ1-1, the V gene TRBV18; possible D gene TRBD1, 6 bases. Trimming took 8 bases from V and 4 from J, leaving 14 bases between them. The CDR3 consists of 13 residues. Germline CDR1 is KGHSH and CDR2 is LQKENI. The CDR3 DNA reads as TGTGCCAGCAGCCCACAGGGAGGCACTGAAGCTTTCTTT. Protein product: CASSPQGGTEAFF. Using reference TRBV18 and TRBJ1-1 for the parts outside the CDR3, the full variable domain is NAGVMQNPRHLVRRRGQEARLRCSPMKGHSHVYWYRQLPEEGLKFMVYLQKENIIDESGMPKERFSAEFPKEGPSILRIQQVVRGDSAAYFCASSPQGGTEAFFGQGTRLTVV.

The genes are TRBV5-4 and TRBJ1-2; D is uncertain. This CDR3 has 12 residues. V lost 4 bases, J lost 8 bases, and 12 bases lay in between. Germline CDR1 reads SGHNT; CDR2 reads YYREEE (reference sequence). The CDR3 here is CASSSGERGYTF. The CDR3 DNA reads TGTGCCAGCAGCAGCGGGGAAAGGGGCTACACCTTC.

V is TRBV27 and J is TRBJ1-2, with TRBD1 matching 8 bases. CDR1 is MNHEY and CDR2 is SMNVEV in the germline V gene (reference sequence). The ends lost 6 bases at V and 4 bases at J; junction bases unmatched: 10. This CDR3 is built from 15 residues. Here the CDR3 DNA reads TGTGCCAGCAGATCGCCAGGGGGCGGACTCTATGGCTACACCTTC. Amino acids: CASRSPGGGLYGYTF.

At least ten counts were recorded for this clonotype. The chain links TRBV12-3 or TRBV12-4 to TRBJ1-3; perhaps TRBD1 as D (6 bases). CDR3 size: 14 residues. V lost 6 bases, J lost 1 base, and 10 bases lay in between. CDR3 sequence (DNA): TGTGCCAGCAGGTCAACAGGGTCTGGAAACACCATATATTTT. Translating it yields CASRSTGSGNTIYF.

The sample holds a few counts of this clonotype. CDR3 DNA: TGCGCCAGCAGCCAAGGGCTCTATAACTATGGCTACACCTTC. Its protein is CASSQGLYNYGYTF. This rearrangement joins TRBV4-1 to TRBJ1-2; D gene ambiguous. V was clipped by 1 base and J by 1 base, with 7 bases between them. Germline V gene lookup returns CDR1 MGHRA and CDR2 YSYEKL. The CDR3 covers 14 residues.

This clonotype has just a few counts. V is TRBV6-1 and J is TRBJ2-5; 11 bases line up with TRBD2. Germline V gives CDR1 MNHNS, CDR2 SASEGT. Unmatched junction bases numbered 6, after V lost 6 bases and J lost 3 bases. The length of the CDR3 is 15 residues. The CDR3 sequence: CASRHPGLAEETQYF. The CDR3 region has the DNA TGTGCCAGCAGACATCCGGGACTAGCGGAAGAGACCCAGTACTTC.

In this sample, this clonotype turned up many times. The V call is TRBV30, the J call TRBJ2-5, with TRBD2 as a possible D gene (5 bases). Germline V gene sequence: CDR1 GTSNPN, CDR2 SVGIG (reference sequence). V gave up 0 bases and J gave up 4 bases, with 6 bases separating them. The length of the CDR3 is 12 residues. This chain's CDR3 is CAWSVRGETQYF. CDR3 nucleotide sequence: TGTGCCTGGAGTGTACGGGGAGAGACCCAGTACTTC.